This T cell receptor (beta chain) is from a study of shared clonotypes between healthy human individuals. In the study overall: Every donor yielded three CD4 naive, three CD4 memory, two CD8 naive and one CD8 memory plate.

Study outcomes and limitations: The authors expected sequencing depth to affect clonotype sharing among donors. Among a few donors, approximately 4.6% of naive CD4 clonotypes were found in common. Relative to their counterparts shared across all four donors, non-shared clonotypes exhibited diminished generation probabilities.

Sequencing used immunoSEQ multiplex PCR; TCRdb keeps in-frame clones, though not all of them. The sample consists of some 2,400,000 clones, 95% of them appearing once. With regard to this clone: The antigen is not known.

V was clipped by 0 bases and J by 2 bases; unmatched bases: 12. The CDR3 is 18 residues long. From germline, CDR1 is LNHNV and CDR2 YYDKDF (reference sequence). The chain employs TRBV15 and TRBJ2-5, with 7 bases aligning to TRBD1. The sequence was collected from a man between 18 and 29 years old in good health. The sample comprised naive CD4+ T cells sorted from blood. The subset: CD45RA+ positively selected. The CDR3 DNA follows: TGTGCCACCAGCAGAGATGGGCGACAGGGTGATATTCAAGAGACCCAGTACTTC. It codes for CATSRDGRQGDIQETQYF.